These 10 T cell receptor beta chains were all obtained from the same sample, sequenced in a study of beta chain features in type 1 diabetes. Study-level findings and limits: Type 1 diabetes patients showed a moderate but significant shortening of TCRB CDR3s in all four CD4+ subsets.

For these TCRs, the target antigens are not known. The whole isolated RNA underwent reverse transcription, so sequencing captured expressed TCRB transcripts. Repertoires were generated with immunoSEQ multiplex PCR, while TCRdb's copy carries only in-frame clones and drops some. This sample yields 500,000 to 850,000 clones, of which around 15% are seen a single time; approximately 0.042% belongs to the top ten. What was sequenced was naive CD4+ T cells from blood. The receptor source for this set is a man aged 18 to 30 with type 1 diabetes.

The rearrangement joins TRBV6-6 to TRBJ2-1; D gene ambiguous. The CDR3 runs to 13 residues. CDR1 is MNHNY and CDR2 is SVGAGI in the germline V gene (reference sequence). The V gene lost 4 bases and the J gene lost 4 bases, with 8 bases spanning the gap. DNA of the CDR3: TGTGCCAGCAGTTCTGGAATATACAATGAGCAGTTCTTC. It codes for CASSSGIYNEQFF.

The CDR3: CSVERRAPADTQYF. CDR3 DNA sequence: TGCAGCGTTGAACGGAGGGCACCCGCAGATACGCAGTATTTT. V usage is TRBV29-1 and J usage is TRBJ2-3; a weak D match, TRBD2 (6 bases). The germline gives CDR1 SQVTM, CDR2 ANQGSEA. The CDR3 extends over 14 amino acids. The V end was cut by 2 bases, the J end by 4 bases, with 13 bases between.

This rearrangement joins TRBV29-1 to TRBJ2-1; a possible D gene is TRBD2 (6 bases). Germline CDR1 is SQVTM and CDR2 is ANQGSEA. Trimming removed 5 bases at V and 7 bases at J, with 18 bases between. The CDR3 is made up of 14 amino acids. In DNA form, the CDR3 reads TGCAGCGTTATTACTAGCCTGGGCACGAATGAGCAGTTCTTC. It specifies CSVITSLGTNEQFF.

The chain uses TRBV4-1 and TRBJ2-2; 12 positions agree with TRBD2. This CDR3 has 15 amino acids. With 8 bases clipped from V and 2 bases from J, the junction kept 3 bases outside the gene matches. Germline CDR1 MGHRA, CDR2 YSYEKL. The CDR3 nucleotides read TGCGCCAGCGGACTAGCGGGATCTAACACCGGGGAGCTGTTTTTT. Protein: CASGLAGSNTGELFF.

This clone was picked up a small number of times. The chain recombines TRBV30 with TRBJ2-2; D is unresolved. Germline CDR1 reads GTSNPN; CDR2 reads SVGIG (reference sequence). V shed 5 bases and J shed 4 bases, with 17 bases lying between them. CDR3 length: 15 amino acids. In DNA form, the CDR3 reads TGTGCCTGGGGTCGACGACTGTTAACCACCGGGGAGCTGTTTTTT. Protein product: CAWGRRLLTTGELFF.

The V and J genes are TRBV4-2 and TRBJ2-1; TRBD2 matches at 12 bases. CDR3 length: 16 amino acids. Germline loops: CDR1 LGHNA, CDR2 YNFKEQ. J lost 5 bases, V lost 4 bases, and 6 bases had no gene match. The CDR3 bases are TGTGCCAGCAGCCCTCTCCTAGCGGGGGGGGACAATGAGCAGTTCTTC. Translated, it gives CASSPLLAGGDNEQFF.

V gene TRBV2 combines with J gene TRBJ1-1; no clear D. Germline-derived CDR1 and CDR2 are SNHLY and FYNNEI. The CDR3 contains 14 residues. V lost 6 bases, J lost 3 bases, and 14 bases lay in between. The CDR3 sequence is CASSKEGADTEAFF. The DNA for the CDR3 is TGTGCCAGCAGCAAAGAGGGCGCGGACACTGAAGCTTTCTTT.

This clone was detected a few times. V is TRBV11-2 and J is TRBJ2-1; D gene unclear. The ends were cut back, 5 bases at V and 6 bases at J, with 5 bases in the middle. Germline V gene sequence: CDR1 SGHAT, CDR2 FQNNGV. The CDR3 extends over 11 amino acids. CDR3 sequence reads: CASSNANEQFF. Written as DNA, the CDR3 is TGTGCCAGCAGCAATGCCAATGAGCAGTTCTTC.

This clone has only a few counts. V gene TRBV6-1 combines with J gene TRBJ2-1, with 8 bases fitting TRBD2. In germline, CDR1 is MNHNS, CDR2 SASEGT. This CDR3 region has 15 residues. Germline trimming cut 0 bases from V and 4 bases from J; bases unmatched to any gene: 2. The CDR3, as DNA: TGTGCCAGCAGTGAAGCACTAGCGGCTTACAATGAGCAGTTCTTC. Translating it yields CASSEALAAYNEQFF.

This clone was observed a few times. This chain joins TRBV30 and TRBJ2-1; 7 nucleotides match TRBD1. In germline, CDR1 is GTSNPN, CDR2 SVGIG (reference sequence). Trimming at V came to 5 bases and at J to 7 bases, leaving 11 bases not matched to a gene. CDR3 length equals 14 residues. The DNA for the CDR3 is TGTGCCTGGGGCGACAGGGTACCGTTGAATGAGCAGTTCTTC. As protein: CAWGDRVPLNEQFF.